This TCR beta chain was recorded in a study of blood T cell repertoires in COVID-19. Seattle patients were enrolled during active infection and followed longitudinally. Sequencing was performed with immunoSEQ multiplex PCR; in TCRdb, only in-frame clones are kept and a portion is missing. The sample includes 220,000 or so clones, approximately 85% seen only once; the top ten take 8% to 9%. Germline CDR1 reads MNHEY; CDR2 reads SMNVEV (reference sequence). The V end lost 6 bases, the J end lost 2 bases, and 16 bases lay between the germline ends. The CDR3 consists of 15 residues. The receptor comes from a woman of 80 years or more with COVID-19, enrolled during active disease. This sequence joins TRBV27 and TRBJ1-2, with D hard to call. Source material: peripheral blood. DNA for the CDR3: TGTGCCAGCAGATTAGGCACGAGAGGAAACTATGGCTACACCTTC. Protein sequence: CASRLGTRGNYGYTF.